The present entry profiles one T cell receptor (beta chain) with its context. Its target antigen remains unknown. No base-level quality is on record; no much larger clone is a single base apart. Counted from cysteine to phenylalanine, this CDR3 has 16 amino acids. The entry retains the CDR3 DNA only, 48 bases that are in frame from base 1. From the germline V gene, CDR1 is LGHNA and CDR2 is YNFKEQ. Germline trimming amounts to 4 bases on V and 3 bases on J, with 10 as the count of junction bases outside the gene matches. To prepare the library, the immunoSEQ multiplex PCR assay was applied. For the multiplex PCR, a mixture combining 60 forward primers for TCR Vbeta segments and 13 reverse primers for TCR Jbeta segments was used. The CDR3 region of rearranged TCR beta genes was amplified from genomic DNA by a multiplex PCR assay. On the Illumina HiSeq System, the amplified TCR beta libraries were sequenced as 87-base-pair reads. In the paper's pipeline: Across the 500 to 850 repertoires, a later analysis counted roughly 77 million unique TCR beta chains, around 11 million of which were shared by at least two donors. To remove PCR and sequencing errors, raw reads were error-corrected and collapsed into unique sequences using a nearest-neighbor algorithm that merged closely related sequences. V, D and J gene segments were assigned by aligning CDR3 sequences to IMGT reference sequences. For a sequence to be retained, a match of at least six nucleotides to both a V gene segment and a J gene segment was required. Rearrangements were called productive when the CDR3 lacked stop codons and stayed in frame with V and J; all others were non-productive. Following IMGT convention, CDR3 was defined as the stretch from the second conserved V-encoded cysteine to the conserved J-encoded phenylalanine. The earlier analysis of roughly 590 of the donors excluded any sequence lacking an unambiguous match to a single V gene segment. An earlier analysis of several hundred of the donors classified V segments as functional when productive rearrangements were above 56.7% and as segregating when the standard deviation between donors was above 5%. A statistical classification framework was developed to diagnose cytomegalovirus status using the catalog of TCR beta chain sequences. V and J gene assignment, in a later analysis, came from comparing TCR nucleotide sequences with IMGT/GENE-DB human TR gene sequences. In a later analysis, CDR3 sequences and most-parsimonious VDJ recombination scenarios were assigned using the TCRdist pipeline. A later analysis defined each TCR beta chain by its CDR3 amino acid sequence plus V-gene family, and excluded reads lacking a unique V-gene family. As a way to deal with suspected cross-contamination and a sequencing artifact, a later analysis dropped more than 500 nucleotide sequences that were highly shared and had low generation probability. In a later analysis, a clonal expansion index for each public chain was calculated from normalized within-repertoire ranks of inferred template counts. Generation probabilities in a later analysis came from a VDJ recombination model fitted to out-of-frame rearrangements, and those results were checked against IGoR. In a later analysis, hypergeometric tests were used to score TCR-TCR, TCR-HLA and TCR-CMV co-occurrence, with a repertoire-size bias correction applied to TCR pairs. In a later analysis, false discovery rates were estimated by permuting HLA or CMV assignments 20 times. A later analysis grouped co-occurring TCRs with DBSCAN, adding TCRdist sequence similarity when clustering within HLA-allele-positive subsets. Repertoires with fewer than 30,000 or more than 120,000 public chains were left out of co-occurrence clustering, as were several repertoires with anomalous nucleotide sharing. TCRdb took over this immuneACCESS table, retaining in-frame rearrangements with V and J assigned. Such tables are incomplete; in checked studies, under half of the missing clones stem from an unresolved V gene, and the remainder is unexplained. The DNA gave D and trimming, while V, J and clone size come from that table. This sample has hundreds of thousands of clones in its table, and approximately 85% of those were observed once. The ten most abundant clones make up about 0.25% of the sample.

This sample is part of a study of cytomegalovirus exposure and HLA in healthy donors (dated by TCRdb to the late 2010s). In the study overall: According to an earlier analysis of a few hundred of the donors, about 170 million T cells yielded 117 million unique TCR beta sequences and more than 250 Gb of sequence data. Around 320 gigabases of sequencing data and approximately 85 million unique TCR sequences were included in an early release covering roughly 600 HLA-typed donors. The genetic ancestry cluster associated with self-reported Caucasian donors included 81% of the approximately 410 genotyped donors. The study was designed to test whether signatures of past pathogen exposure could be identified by cataloging public T cell receptors. The study used immunosequencing to profile the T cell repertoires of approximately 690 subjects and linked those repertoires to cytomegalovirus serostatus. Besides the first cohort of 550 to 750 subjects, a separate validation cohort made up of over a hundred different subjects was used. To predict cytomegalovirus infection status, the study brought together high-throughput TCR immunosequencing, statistical association of individual TCRs with disease status, and machine learning. A later analysis re-examined previously published TCR beta repertoires from about 670 donors and added high-resolution HLA genotyping to investigate patterns of TCR occurrence. In the later analysis, no new phenotypic data were used to find candidate immune exposures; instead, reliance was placed on TCR beta sequences and their occurrence across donors. In an earlier analysis of a few hundred of the donors, high-throughput TCR beta sequencing was used to judge whether each TCR beta V gene segment behaved as functional or pseudogenic. Donor age, sex, ethnicity and CMV serostatus were collected together with the repertoire data. A later genetic analysis took genome-wide SNP genotypes for about 65% of the 666 donors and used that subset as a discovery cohort. All discovery cohort repertoires had been generated on a single sequencing platform. HLA typing included class I and class II loci at four-digit resolution. Typing coverage varied by locus: 629-630 donors for A, B, C, DRB1 and DQB1; 522 for DQA1; about 600 for DPA1; approximately 490 for DPB1. Because of strong linkage in the cohort, roughly five DR-DQ haplotypes were treated as single units for association and clustering. On average, 235,054 unique TCR beta nucleotide sequences were sequenced per donor among 398 genotyped donors of the cohort, with roughly 18% of those sequences being non-productive.

The paper as a whole reports these results and caveats: The cohort was sequenced for TCR beta chains only, and without alpha or paired-chain data the features that could be detected were limited. The earlier analysis of fewer than 750 of the donors excluded roughly 17 rarely observed V segments, including chromosome 9 orphons, because counts were too low. A cluster of highly shared sequence variants was judged likely to represent a technical artifact of the sequencing pipeline. According to a later analysis, most CMV-associated TCR beta chains appeared to be HLA-restricted, and the HLA associations seemed to be driven largely by CMV exposure. Because some donors lacked HLA typing at each locus, the association tests relied only on the typed subset. The study gave a list of around 170 TCR beta chains associated with cytomegalovirus. An earlier analysis of some 560 of the donors showed that most TCR beta V segments appeared in productive rearrangements either about 87% or about 30% of the time, which broadly matched IMGT annotations. A further reported finding was that TCR beta sequences accurately predicted the HLA-A and HLA-B alleles for most subjects in the first cohort. A few of the identified cytomegalovirus-associated TCR beta chains were confirmed in vitro to be specific for cytomegalovirus antigens. For the cohort, immune exposure information was limited to CMV serostatus. Compared with the approximately 670-donor mean, donors in an Asian-associated ancestry cluster had fewer N-insertions in productive TCRs, according to a later genetic analysis. According to a later analysis, parvovirus B19, influenza, CMV and Epstein-Barr virus appeared linked to several top co-occurrence clusters. Correlated functional status among segregating V segments might reflect linkage disequilibrium, but an unknown experimental factor could not be ruled out. An association between a missense DCLRE1C variant and V-gene and J-gene trimming of TCR beta chains was found in a later genetic analysis and replicated in an independent cohort. In a later analysis, HLA-associated TCR beta chains were found to be more clonally expanded and to have lower generation probabilities than equally common non-associated chains. Some IMGT-functional V segments, including TRBV6-2 and TRBV6-3, could not be distinguished by the 87-base-pair reads and were therefore excluded. Assigning TCR associations to individual alleles was difficult when HLA alleles, especially DR and DQ, strongly co-occurred. At a false discovery rate of 0.05, a later analysis linked under 20,000 TCR beta sequences to specific HLA alleles. The authors suggested that the approach could potentially be extended to other disease states and immunological phenotypes. According to a later analysis, TCR association rates differed among HLA loci, with DRB1 alleles showing the most associated TCRs and HLA-C alleles showing the fewest. Sequencing depth was assumed to be roughly uniform across donors in the presence/absence analyses, though that assumption may not hold. Cytomegalovirus status was reported to be diagnosed by the classifier with high specificity and sensitivity in both the original and validation cohorts. Most TCR sequences were observed very rarely across donors, whereas some public TCRs were present in many individuals.

In total, about 650 healthy bone marrow donors made up the cohort. At the time of sampling, every cohort member was nominally healthy, though immune exposures that went unrecorded were likely present. The donor was CMV seronegative and belonged to the group of approximately 320 seronegative cohort members. Every donor gave a peripheral blood sample, and the peripheral blood mononuclear cells from that sample were used for TCR beta sequencing. Genomic DNA was extracted from the blood cell samples with the Qiagen DNeasy Blood Extraction Kit. This clonotype was sampled from a girl aged 2-10 years in good health and CMV-seronegative. The chain uses TRBV4-2 and TRBJ2-7, with 9 junctional bases fitting TRBD2. The specimen was PBMCs. DNA sequence: TGTGCCAGCAGCCTATCCGGCGGGAGGGATTTCTACGAGCAGTACTTC. It specifies CASSLSGGRDFYEQYF.